The rows below give T cell receptor beta chains drawn from one sample of a study of control samples from healthy donors and cancer patients. TCRdb's table, derived via immunoSEQ multiplex PCR, lists solely in-frame clones and lacks some. This sample has approximately 69,000 clones, with roughly 87% found just once. Sequenced sample: PBMCs. These receptors were collected from a man aged 55 to 70 with colorectal cancer. Both conserved end residues are part of each CDR3. A D gene is named only where the DNA matches it firmly. Size is omitted from some rows. Given values are once, few, many or a class for expanded clones.

v_gene: TRBV7-9
j_gene: TRBJ2-1
d_gene: TRBD1
abundance: once
CDR3nt: TGTGCCAGCAGCTTAGGGCACAGGGGGCAGTGGGATGAGCAGTTCTTC
CDR3aa: CASSLGHRGQWDEQFF

v_gene: TRBV7-9
j_gene: TRBJ2-7
d_gene: NA
abundance: NA
CDR3nt: TGTGCCAGCAGCTCGATCAGGAGCTCCTACGAGCAGTACTTC
CDR3aa: CASSSIRSSYEQYF

v_gene: TRBV5-1
j_gene: TRBJ2-5
d_gene: TRBD2
abundance: NA
CDR3nt: TGCGCCAGCAGCCAGCGGGGGGTGGGAGAGACCCAGTACTTC
CDR3aa: CASSQRGVGETQYF

v_gene: TRBV6-4
j_gene: TRBJ2-7
d_gene: NA
abundance: once
CDR3nt: TGTGCCAGCAGTGACTCAGGGGCCGGTGGCGAGCAGTACTTC
CDR3aa: CASSDSGAGGEQYF

v_gene: TRBV21-1
j_gene: TRBJ1-1
d_gene: NA
abundance: few
CDR3nt: TGTGCCAGCGCGAACACTGAAGCTTTCTTT
CDR3aa: CASANTEAFF

v_gene: TRBV5-1
j_gene: TRBJ2-1
d_gene: TRBD1
abundance: NA
CDR3nt: TGCGCCAGCAGCAAAGGACAGGGGGTTGGCAATGAGCAGTTCTTC
CDR3aa: CASSKGQGVGNEQFF

v_gene: TRBV5-4
j_gene: TRBJ2-6
d_gene: TRBD1
abundance: NA
CDR3nt: TGTGCCAGCAGCCCCGGACAGGGAAACGTCCTGACTTTC
CDR3aa: CASSPGQGNVLTF

v_gene: TRBV2
j_gene: TRBJ1-6
d_gene: NA
abundance: NA
CDR3nt: TGTGCCAGCAGTATCGGTTCACCCCTCCACTTT
CDR3aa: CASSIGSPLHF

v_gene: TRBV15
j_gene: TRBJ2-2
d_gene: NA
abundance: NA
CDR3nt: TGTGCCACCAGCAGTAGGACAGTCCTCGGCGGGGAGCTGTTTTTT
CDR3aa: CATSSRTVLGGELFF

v_gene: TRBV5-1
j_gene: TRBJ2-1
d_gene: TRBD1
abundance: NA
CDR3nt: TGCGCCAGCAGCGGTACAGGGGCGGGTGAGCAGTTCTTC
CDR3aa: CASSGTGAGEQFF

v_gene: TRBV29-1
j_gene: TRBJ2-1
d_gene: NA
abundance: NA
CDR3nt: TGCAGCGGCCTCAACAGGGCCCATAGCTCCTACAATGAGCAGTTCTTC
CDR3aa: CSGLNRAHSSYNEQFF

v_gene: TRBV7-3
j_gene: TRBJ1-2
d_gene: NA
abundance: NA
CDR3nt: TGTGCCAGCAGCCCCGGGGGGGGCGACTATGGCTACACCTTC
CDR3aa: CASSPGGGDYGYTF